The next 5 T cell receptor beta chains were all read from a single sample in a study of siplizumab effects on memory and regulatory T cells. Sequencing was performed with immunoSEQ multiplex PCR; in TCRdb, only in-frame clones are kept and a portion is missing. The table has over 100,000 clones, under 95% seen once; the top ten hold more than 0.65%. The material sequenced was Tregs sorted from blood. The receptors were sampled from a human donor in good health.

This chain joins TRBV9 and TRBJ1-6; the D is unclear. The CDR3 length is 16 residues. Looked up from germline, CDR1 is SGDLS and CDR2 is YYNGEE. V lost 0 bases to trimming and J lost 1 base, with 8 bases between them. The DNA for the CDR3 is TGTGCCAGCAGCGTAGCTCCGGGTTCCTATAATTCACCCCTCCACTTT. It specifies CASSVAPGSYNSPLHF.

The rearrangement links TRBV7-9 to TRBJ2-1; 11 bases agree with TRBD2. From germline, CDR1 is SEHNR and CDR2 FQNEAQ (reference sequence). Unmatched junction bases numbered 8, after V lost 1 base and J lost 3 bases. The length of the CDR3 is 18 residues. The CDR3 region has the DNA TGTGCCAGCAGCTTAGAGGCCCTAGCGGGGGGCGACTACAATGAGCAGTTCTTC. Protein sequence: CASSLEALAGGDYNEQFF.

V usage is TRBV7-8 and J usage is TRBJ1-1; D not resolved. Trimming took off 1 base at V and 4 bases at J, with 4 bases between the two ends. Germline-derived CDR1 and CDR2 are SGHVS and FQNEAQ. CDR3 length equals 12 residues. The CDR3 spells CASSLGRTEAFF. CDR3 nucleotides: TGTGCCAGCAGCTTAGGCCGCACTGAAGCTTTCTTT.

The genes are TRBV27 and TRBJ2-2; D is possibly TRBD1 (5 bases). The CDR3 consists of 15 residues. V was shortened by 1 base and J by 4 bases, with 10 bases between the two germline ends. Germline CDR1 reads MNHEY; CDR2 reads SMNVEV (reference sequence). In nucleotides, the CDR3 is TGTGCCAGCAGTTTATTCTCAGGGTCCACCGGGGAGCTGTTTTTT. It is translated as CASSLFSGSTGELFF.

The gene calls are TRBV6-1 and TRBJ2-7; D call uncertain. V was trimmed by 5 bases and J by 2 bases, leaving 16 bases between them. The CDR3 has 15 residues. Germline V lookup: CDR1 MNHNS, CDR2 SASEGT. The CDR3 DNA is TGTGCCAGCAGTCACCTCTTGGTAGGGACCTACGAGCAGTACTTC. Protein product: CASSHLLVGTYEQYF.